Listed below are T cell receptor beta chains from one sample, sequenced in a study of blood T cell repertoires in COVID-19. Produced via immunoSEQ multiplex PCR; TCRdb's table is partial and in-frame only. The sample holds about 120,000 clones, less than 90% seen once. Input material: peripheral blood. These receptors all come from a young man with acute or convalescent COVID-19. Each CDR3 is given with its conserved first and last residue. D genes are given only for firm matches. Only some rows state a clone size, as once, few, many or a class for expanded clones.

clone_size: .; j_call: TRBJ1-5; d_call: .; v_call: TRBV27; cdr3_aa: CASSLRPGGDQPQHF; cdr3_nt: TGTGCCAGCAGTTTACGCCCGGGGGGAGACCAGCCCCAGCATTTT
clone_size: few; j_call: TRBJ1-4; d_call: TRBD1; v_call: TRBV30; cdr3_aa: CAWNDGQDEKLFF; cdr3_nt: TGTGCCTGGAACGATGGACAGGATGAAAAACTGTTTTTT
clone_size: once; j_call: TRBJ1-2; d_call: TRBD1; v_call: TRBV7-9; cdr3_aa: CASSAGTGYGYTF; cdr3_nt: TGTGCCAGCAGCGCCGGGACAGGCTATGGCTACACCTTC
clone_size: .; j_call: TRBJ2-2; d_call: .; v_call: TRBV7-8; cdr3_aa: CASRTKSLALTGELFF; cdr3_nt: TGTGCCAGCAGAACAAAGTCGCTAGCTTTAACCGGGGAGCTGTTTTTT
clone_size: .; j_call: TRBJ1-5; d_call: .; v_call: TRBV12-2; cdr3_aa: CASRSSERVGDQPQHF; cdr3_nt: TGTGCAAGTCGCTCCTCGGAGAGGGTTGGGGATCAGCCCCAGCATTTT
clone_size: .; j_call: TRBJ2-2; d_call: .; v_call: TRBV9; cdr3_aa: CASSATFGTGELFF; cdr3_nt: TGTGCCAGCAGCGCGACATTTGGGACCGGGGAGCTGTTTTTT
clone_size: few; j_call: TRBJ1-4; d_call: .; v_call: TRBV5-5; cdr3_aa: CASSLDTGFEKLFF; cdr3_nt: TGTGCCAGCAGCTTGGACACCGGGTTCGAAAAACTGTTTTTT
clone_size: .; j_call: TRBJ1-1; d_call: .; v_call: TRBV30; cdr3_aa: CAWSPPDSFRKAFF; cdr3_nt: TGTGCCTGGAGCCCCCCAGACAGTTTCCGGAAAGCTTTCTTT
clone_size: .; j_call: TRBJ1-1; d_call: .; v_call: TRBV30; cdr3_aa: CALQGWAGEAFF; cdr3_nt: TGTGCCCTACAAGGTTGGGCAGGGGAAGCTTTCTTT
clone_size: .; j_call: TRBJ1-1; d_call: .; v_call: TRBV5-1; cdr3_aa: CASSLEAGVNTEAFF; cdr3_nt: TGCGCCAGCAGCTTGGAGGCAGGGGTGAACACTGAAGCTTTCTTT
clone_size: few; j_call: TRBJ1-2; d_call: TRBD1; v_call: TRBV4-1; cdr3_aa: CASSLLLGGRGGYTF; cdr3_nt: TGCGCCAGCAGCCTCCTGCTAGGGGGCAGGGGAGGCTACACCTTC
clone_size: many; j_call: TRBJ1-1; d_call: TRBD1; v_call: TRBV7-9; cdr3_aa: CASSSDRGYGTEAFF; cdr3_nt: TGTGCCAGCAGCTCGGACAGGGGTTACGGCACTGAAGCTTTCTTT
clone_size: .; j_call: TRBJ2-7; d_call: TRBD1; v_call: TRBV28; cdr3_aa: CASSLRGTGLNPTDYEQYF; cdr3_nt: TGTGCCAGCAGTTTAAGGGGGACAGGGTTAAACCCCACCGACTACGAGCAGTACTTC
clone_size: .; j_call: TRBJ2-1; d_call: .; v_call: TRBV12-3/TRBV12-4; cdr3_aa: CASSLQYNEQFF; cdr3_nt: TGTGCCAGCAGTTTACAGTACAATGAGCAGTTCTTC
clone_size: .; j_call: TRBJ1-3; d_call: TRBD1; v_call: TRBV6-2/TRBV6-3; cdr3_aa: CASSSGQGWTSGNTIYF; cdr3_nt: TGTGCCAGCAGTTCAGGACAGGGTTGGACCTCTGGAAACACCATATATTTT
clone_size: .; j_call: TRBJ1-4; d_call: TRBD1; v_call: TRBV4-3; cdr3_aa: CASSPRQGGTEKLFF; cdr3_nt: TGCGCCAGCAGCCCCCGACAGGGAGGTACTGAAAAACTGTTTTTT
clone_size: .; j_call: TRBJ1-2; d_call: TRBD1; v_call: TRBV29-1; cdr3_aa: CSVSGTGENYGYTF; cdr3_nt: TGCAGCGTTTCCGGGACAGGGGAAAACTATGGCTACACCTTC
clone_size: .; j_call: TRBJ2-7; d_call: .; v_call: TRBV12-1; cdr3_aa: CASSFDGRVISYEQYF; cdr3_nt: TGTGCCAGCAGCTTTGATGGTCGGGTGATCTCCTACGAGCAGTACTTC
clone_size: .; j_call: TRBJ2-7; d_call: TRBD2; v_call: TRBV5-4; cdr3_aa: CASSVLAGISYEQYF; cdr3_nt: TGTGCCAGCAGCGTCTTAGCGGGGATCTCCTACGAGCAGTACTTC
clone_size: .; j_call: TRBJ2-7; d_call: .; v_call: TRBV7-4; cdr3_aa: CASSHKIDEQYF; cdr3_nt: TGTGCCAGCAGCCATAAAATAGACGAGCAGTACTTC
clone_size: few; j_call: TRBJ2-3; d_call: TRBD1; v_call: TRBV11-3; cdr3_aa: CASSGDSRSTDTQYF; cdr3_nt: TGTGCCAGCAGCGGGGACAGCAGGAGCACAGATACGCAGTATTTT
clone_size: .; j_call: TRBJ2-1; d_call: TRBD2; v_call: TRBV7-9; cdr3_aa: CASSYTRLAGINEQFF; cdr3_nt: TGTGCCAGCAGCTATACCCGACTAGCGGGAATCAATGAGCAGTTCTTC
clone_size: .; j_call: TRBJ1-1; d_call: TRBD1; v_call: TRBV18; cdr3_aa: CASSPLQTGENTEAFF; cdr3_nt: TGTGCCAGCTCACCATTACAGACAGGGGAGAACACTGAAGCTTTCTTT
clone_size: .; j_call: TRBJ2-5; d_call: TRBD2; v_call: TRBV7-3; cdr3_aa: CASSTGTSGGQETQYF; cdr3_nt: TGTGCCAGCAGCACCGGGACTAGCGGGGGCCAAGAGACCCAGTACTTC
clone_size: .; j_call: TRBJ2-2; d_call: TRBD1; v_call: TRBV6-5; cdr3_aa: CASTRDRSNTGELFF; cdr3_nt: TGTGCCAGCACCCGGGACAGGTCGAACACCGGGGAGCTGTTTTTT
clone_size: .; j_call: TRBJ1-1; d_call: TRBD1; v_call: TRBV12-3/TRBV12-4; cdr3_aa: CASSYRGTAFF; cdr3_nt: TGTGCCAGCAGTTACAGGGGGACGGCTTTCTTT
clone_size: .; j_call: TRBJ1-3; d_call: TRBD1; v_call: TRBV9; cdr3_aa: CASSSNPLGQIPGNTIYF; cdr3_nt: TGTGCCAGCAGCTCAAACCCATTGGGACAGATACCTGGAAACACCATATATTTT
clone_size: few; j_call: TRBJ1-2; d_call: .; v_call: TRBV21-1; cdr3_aa: CASSPRDRASPYGYTF; cdr3_nt: TGTGCCAGCAGCCCCAGAGACAGGGCTTCCCCCTATGGCTACACCTTC
clone_size: once; j_call: TRBJ2-2; d_call: .; v_call: TRBV6-2/TRBV6-3; cdr3_aa: CASIPWERKNTGELFF; cdr3_nt: TGTGCCAGCATCCCCTGGGAGCGGAAAAACACCGGGGAGCTGTTTTTT
clone_size: .; j_call: TRBJ2-5; d_call: .; v_call: TRBV6-6; cdr3_aa: CASRPIPDYLQETQYF; cdr3_nt: TGTGCCAGCAGACCCATTCCCGACTACCTACAAGAGACCCAGTACTTC
clone_size: .; j_call: TRBJ1-2; d_call: TRBD1; v_call: TRBV7-2; cdr3_aa: CASSLTGTATYGYTF; cdr3_nt: TGTGCCAGCAGTCTTACCGGGACAGCCACCTATGGCTACACCTTC
clone_size: few; j_call: TRBJ2-1; d_call: TRBD2; v_call: TRBV7-6; cdr3_aa: CASSLEAGASYNEQFF; cdr3_nt: TGTGCCAGCAGCTTAGAAGCGGGGGCTTCCTACAATGAGCAGTTCTTC
clone_size: .; j_call: TRBJ2-5; d_call: .; v_call: TRBV6-5; cdr3_aa: CASSYGSQETQYF; cdr3_nt: TGTGCCAGCAGTTACGGCAGCCAAGAGACCCAGTACTTC
clone_size: .; j_call: TRBJ1-6; d_call: .; v_call: TRBV7-3; cdr3_aa: CASSLGRGRSPLHF; cdr3_nt: TGTGCCAGCAGCTTAGGCAGGGGACGGTCACCCCTCCACTTT
clone_size: .; j_call: TRBJ2-1; d_call: TRBD2; v_call: TRBV7-8; cdr3_aa: CASSSAGTILYNEQFF; cdr3_nt: TGTGCCAGCAGCTCAGCCGGGACTATCCTATACAATGAGCAGTTCTTC
clone_size: .; j_call: TRBJ1-2; d_call: TRBD1; v_call: TRBV14; cdr3_aa: CASSQGDREAYGYTF; cdr3_nt: TGTGCCAGCAGCCAAGGGGACAGGGAGGCCTATGGCTACACCTTC
clone_size: .; j_call: TRBJ2-6; d_call: .; v_call: TRBV5-4; cdr3_aa: CASSPLPGTGANVLTF; cdr3_nt: TGTGCCAGCAGCCCGTTACCAGGGACTGGGGCCAACGTCCTGACTTTC
clone_size: .; j_call: TRBJ2-1; d_call: TRBD2; v_call: TRBV5-1; cdr3_aa: CASSLSGYNEQFF; cdr3_nt: TGCGCCAGCAGCCTTAGCGGGTACAATGAGCAGTTCTTC
clone_size: .; j_call: TRBJ1-2; d_call: .; v_call: TRBV7-9; cdr3_aa: CASSFHDLTVNYGYTF; cdr3_nt: TGTGCCAGCAGCTTCCACGATTTGACAGTGAACTATGGCTACACCTTC
clone_size: .; j_call: TRBJ2-3; d_call: TRBD2; v_call: TRBV2; cdr3_aa: CASSEGRASTDTQYF; cdr3_nt: TGTGCCAGCAGTGAGGGGAGGGCAAGCACAGATACGCAGTATTTT
clone_size: once; j_call: TRBJ2-2; d_call: .; v_call: TRBV5-4; cdr3_aa: CASSYQGLANTGELFF; cdr3_nt: TGTGCCAGCAGCTATCAGGGCCTCGCGAACACCGGGGAGCTGTTTTTT
clone_size: .; j_call: TRBJ1-5; d_call: .; v_call: TRBV7-2; cdr3_aa: CASSLQGLVQPQHF; cdr3_nt: TGTGCCAGCAGCTTACAGGGTTTGGTTCAGCCCCAGCATTTT
clone_size: .; j_call: TRBJ2-1; d_call: TRBD2; v_call: TRBV3-1/TRBV3-2; cdr3_aa: CASSQDSGRLNEQFF; cdr3_nt: TGTGCCAGCAGCCAAGACAGCGGGAGACTGAATGAGCAGTTCTTC
clone_size: .; j_call: TRBJ2-7; d_call: TRBD1; v_call: TRBV6-1; cdr3_aa: CASSEPGQWGF; cdr3_nt: TGTGCCAGCAGTGAACCGGGACAGTGGGGCTTC
clone_size: .; j_call: TRBJ2-4; d_call: .; v_call: TRBV3-1/TRBV3-2; cdr3_aa: CASSQESRNRGKNIQYF; cdr3_nt: TGTGCCAGCAGCCAAGAGTCCCGGAACCGGGGCAAAAACATTCAGTACTTC
clone_size: once; j_call: TRBJ1-1; d_call: .; v_call: TRBV29-1; cdr3_aa: CSATKGGTEAFF; cdr3_nt: TGCAGCGCCACAAAGGGAGGAACTGAAGCTTTCTTT
clone_size: .; j_call: TRBJ1-2; d_call: .; v_call: TRBV2; cdr3_aa: CASSYDSYGYTF; cdr3_nt: TGTGCCAGCAGTTACGACTCCTATGGCTACACCTTC
clone_size: .; j_call: TRBJ2-1; d_call: .; v_call: TRBV15; cdr3_aa: CATSRDAAGRSYNEQFF; cdr3_nt: TGTGCCACCAGCAGAGACGCGGCGGGGAGGTCCTACAATGAGCAGTTCTTC